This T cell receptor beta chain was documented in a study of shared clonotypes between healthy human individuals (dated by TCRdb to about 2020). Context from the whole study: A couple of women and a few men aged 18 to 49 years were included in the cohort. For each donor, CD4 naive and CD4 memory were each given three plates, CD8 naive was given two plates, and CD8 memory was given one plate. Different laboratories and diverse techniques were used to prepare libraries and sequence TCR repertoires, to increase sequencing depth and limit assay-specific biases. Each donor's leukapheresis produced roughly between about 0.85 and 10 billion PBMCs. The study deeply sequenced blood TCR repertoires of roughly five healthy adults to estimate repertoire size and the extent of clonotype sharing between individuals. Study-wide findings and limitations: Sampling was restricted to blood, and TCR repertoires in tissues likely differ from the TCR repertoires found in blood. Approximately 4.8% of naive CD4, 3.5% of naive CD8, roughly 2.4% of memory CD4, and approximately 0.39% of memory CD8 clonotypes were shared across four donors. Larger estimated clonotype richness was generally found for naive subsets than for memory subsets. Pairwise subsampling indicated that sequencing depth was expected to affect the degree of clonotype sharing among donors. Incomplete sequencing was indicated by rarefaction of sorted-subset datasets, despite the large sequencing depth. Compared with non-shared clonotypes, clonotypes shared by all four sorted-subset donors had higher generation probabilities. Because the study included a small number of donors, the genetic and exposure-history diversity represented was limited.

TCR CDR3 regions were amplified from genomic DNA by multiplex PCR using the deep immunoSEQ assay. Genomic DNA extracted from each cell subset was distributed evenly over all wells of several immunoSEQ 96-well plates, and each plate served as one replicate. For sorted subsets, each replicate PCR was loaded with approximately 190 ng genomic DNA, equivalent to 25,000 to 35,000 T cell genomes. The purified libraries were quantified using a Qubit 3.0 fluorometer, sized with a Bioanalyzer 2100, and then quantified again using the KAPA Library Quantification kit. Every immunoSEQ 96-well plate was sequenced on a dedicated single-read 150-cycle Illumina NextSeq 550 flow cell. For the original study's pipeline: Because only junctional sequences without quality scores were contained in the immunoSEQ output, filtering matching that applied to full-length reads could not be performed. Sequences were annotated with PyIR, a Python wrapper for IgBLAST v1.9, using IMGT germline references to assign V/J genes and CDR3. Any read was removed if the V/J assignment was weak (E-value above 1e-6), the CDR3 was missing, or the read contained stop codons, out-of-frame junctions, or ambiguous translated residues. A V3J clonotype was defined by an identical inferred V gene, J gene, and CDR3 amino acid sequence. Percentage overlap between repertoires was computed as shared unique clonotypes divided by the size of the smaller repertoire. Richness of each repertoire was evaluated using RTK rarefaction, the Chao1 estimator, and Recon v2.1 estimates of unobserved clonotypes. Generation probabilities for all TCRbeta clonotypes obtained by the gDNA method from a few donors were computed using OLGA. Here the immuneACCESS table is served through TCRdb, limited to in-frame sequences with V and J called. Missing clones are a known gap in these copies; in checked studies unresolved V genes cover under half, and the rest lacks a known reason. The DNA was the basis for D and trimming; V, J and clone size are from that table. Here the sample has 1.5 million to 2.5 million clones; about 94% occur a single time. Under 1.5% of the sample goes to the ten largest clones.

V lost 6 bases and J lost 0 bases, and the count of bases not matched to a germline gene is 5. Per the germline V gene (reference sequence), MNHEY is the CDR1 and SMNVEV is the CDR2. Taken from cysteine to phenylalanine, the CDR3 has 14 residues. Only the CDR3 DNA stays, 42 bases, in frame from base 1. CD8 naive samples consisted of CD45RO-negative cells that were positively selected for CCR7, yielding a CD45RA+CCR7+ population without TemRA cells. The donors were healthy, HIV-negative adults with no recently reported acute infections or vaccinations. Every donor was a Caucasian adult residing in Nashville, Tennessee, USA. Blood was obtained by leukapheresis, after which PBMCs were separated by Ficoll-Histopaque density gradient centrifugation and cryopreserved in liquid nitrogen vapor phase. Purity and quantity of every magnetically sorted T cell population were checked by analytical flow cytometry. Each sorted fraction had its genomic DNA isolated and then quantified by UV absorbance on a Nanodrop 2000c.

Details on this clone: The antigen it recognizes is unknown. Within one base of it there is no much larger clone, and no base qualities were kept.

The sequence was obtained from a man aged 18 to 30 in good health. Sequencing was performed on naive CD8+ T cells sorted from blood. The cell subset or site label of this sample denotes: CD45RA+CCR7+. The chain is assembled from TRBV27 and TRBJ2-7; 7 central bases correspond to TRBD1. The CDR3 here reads CASSYRGVSYEQYF. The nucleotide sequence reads TGTGCCAGCAGCTACAGGGGCGTCTCCTACGAGCAGTACTTC.